Below, 14 T cell receptor beta chains from the same sample are listed, as sequenced in a study of early T cells in non-severe SARS-CoV-2 infection. Via MiXCR, TCRdb re-called the 5' RACE reads, giving one row per CDR3 protein. The table shows 95,000 to 100,000 distinct CDR3 sequences, with approximately 13% occurring only once. Specimen: whole blood. All receptors come from an adult who was a healthcare worker with PCR-confirmed SARS-CoV-2 infection or an uninfected control (not recorded which).

This clonotype was counted many times. The CDR3 coding sequence is TGCGCCAGCAGCTTTTACGCGGGGGGATACAATGAGCAGTTCTTC. It translates to CASSFYAGGYNEQFF. J is TRBJ2-1 and V is TRBV5-1; the match to TRBD2 covers 8 bases. The germline V gene has CDR1 SGHRS and CDR2 YFSETQ. The CDR3 is 15 residues long. J was trimmed by 4 bases and V by 2 bases; bases with no gene match: 5.

The chain has TRBV28 and TRBJ2-2, with D possibly matching TRBD2 (7 bases). V was clipped by 5 bases and J by 4 bases, with 14 bases between them. There are 15 residues in the CDR3. Germline lookup yields CDR1 MDHEN and CDR2 SYDVKM. This CDR3 reads CASSPGGRGTGELFF. CDR3 in DNA: TGTGCCAGCAGTCCGGGGGGCCGGGGCACCGGGGAGCTGTTTTTT.

This clonotype appeared many times. V usage is TRBV18 and J usage is TRBJ1-4; no reliable D call. Germline assignment: CDR1 KGHSH and CDR2 LQKENI. V lost 2 bases and J lost 7, with 17 bases in between. This CDR3 is 16 amino acids long. CDR3: CASSPKQGNGIEKLFF. CDR3 nucleotide sequence: TGTGCCAGCTCACCAAAGCAAGGGAATGGAATTGAAAAACTGTTTTTT.

This clonotype was seen a few times. The chain joins TRBV19 to TRBJ1-5, with TRBD1 as a possible D gene (5 bases). V was shortened by 5 bases and J by 4 bases, with 9 bases between the two germline ends. CDR1 and CDR2 from the germline V gene are LNHDA and SQIVND (reference sequence). This CDR3 comprises 13 residues. For the CDR3, the DNA is TGTGCCAGTAGTGCCTACAGGAATCAGCCCCAGCATTTT. This gives the protein CASSAYRNQPQHF.

This clonotype was detected many times. The rearrangement uses TRBV18 and TRBJ2-7; tentatively, D is TRBD1 or TRBD2 (6 bases each). The CDR3 is made up of 13 amino acids. Trimming pared 1 base from V and 5 bases from J, leaving 9 bases between. Germline V gene data show CDR1 as KGHSH and CDR2 as LQKENI. CDR3 sequence reads: CASSPQGGNEQYF. In nucleotides, the CDR3 is TGTGCCAGCTCACCACAAGGGGGGAACGAGCAGTACTTC.

The chain links TRBV6-2 or TRBV6-3 to TRBJ1-2; D is possibly TRBD1 (5 bases). Germline V gene lookup returns CDR1 MNHEY and CDR2 SVGEGT. V lost 2 bases to trimming and J lost 3 bases, with 13 bases between them. This CDR3 contains 15 residues. The CDR3 spells CASSYEGRVDYGYTF. In nucleotides, the CDR3 is TGTGCCAGCAGTTACGAGGGCAGGGTCGACTATGGCTACACCTTC.

In its sample, this clonotype was seen a few times. This chain connects TRBV1 to TRBJ2-7; the table's D gene call, TRBD1, was not cross checked with the DNA. TRBV1 is described as a pseudogene. The CDR3 spans 16 residues. CDR3 DNA: TGCACCAGCAGCCCCGCTCAGAGGGACAGCCCCTACGAGCAGTACTTC. Translated, it gives CTSSPAQRDSPYEQYF.

This clonotype appeared many times. This chain links TRBV5-4 with TRBJ1-1; a weak D match, TRBD1 (5 bases). The V and J ends lost 4 bases and 1 base respectively, with 14 bases between them. Germline V gives CDR1 SGHNT, CDR2 YYREEE (reference sequence). CDR3 length: 15 amino acids. The CDR3 bases are TGTGCCAGCAGCGCGGGGGACCTTAGGAACACTGAAGCTTTCTTT. Its protein product is CASSAGDLRNTEAFF.

The chain links TRBV6-1 to TRBJ2-7, with D uncertain. Germline V lookup: CDR1 MNHNS, CDR2 SASEGT. The CDR3 spans 13 residues. Trimming took off 7 bases at V and 1 base at J, with 11 bases between the two ends. The CDR3 bases are TGTGCCAGCATGGAGTACCCTTCCTACGAGCAGTACTTC. Encoded protein: CASMEYPSYEQYF.

Points on this clonotype: A much larger clone differs by one base, so this may be a read error. The gene calls are TRBV27 and TRBJ2-7, with 10 nucleotides matching TRBD1. CDR1 and CDR2 from the germline V gene are MNHEY and SMNVEV (reference sequence). The length of the CDR3 is 15 residues. The CDR3 region has the DNA TGTGGCAGCACCCGACAGGGGGCGAGCTCCTACGAGCAGTACTTC. It translates to CGSTRQGASSYEQYF.

The V call is TRBV7-2, the J call TRBJ2-7, with D perhaps TRBD2 (6 bases). Germline loops: CDR1 SGHTA, CDR2 FQGNSA. The length of the CDR3 is 12 residues. Trimming cost V 3 bases and J 7 bases, with 10 bases left between them. CDR3 in DNA: TGTGCCAGCAGCTTTTCAGGGAGGGAGCAGTACTTC. Translation: CASSFSGREQYF. Based on the CDR3 plus reference TRBV7-2 and TRBJ2-7, the full variable domain is GAGVSQSPSNKVTEKGKDVELRCDPISGHTALYWYRQSLGQGLEFLIYFQGNSAPDKSGLPSDRFSAERTGGSVSTLTIQRTQQEDSAVYLCASSFSGREQYFGPGTRLTVT.

This clonotype was counted ten times or more. The V gene is TRBV18, the J gene TRBJ1-5; TRBD1 matches 8 bases. The CDR3 covers 16 residues. Germline V gives CDR1 KGHSH, CDR2 LQKENI. The V and J ends lost 3 bases and 3 bases, in that order; junction bases with no gene match: 7. CDR3 DNA: TGTGCCAGCTCACCCCTACCGACAGGGGACAATCAGCCCCAGCATTTT. This encodes CASSPLPTGDNQPQHF.

This clonotype was seen more than once but under ten times. The genes are TRBV7-2 and TRBJ1-1; D not resolved. V was trimmed by 7 bases and J by 1 base, leaving 10 bases between them. There are 13 residues in the CDR3. From germline, CDR1 is SGHTA and CDR2 FQGNSA. The CDR3: CASTPGSNTEAFF. The CDR3 coding sequence is TGTGCCAGCACCCCCGGGTCGAACACTGAAGCTTTCTTT.

This clonotype occurred many times. The V and J genes are TRBV29-1 and TRBJ2-3; D might be TRBD1 or TRBD2, each matching 6 bases. The CDR3 has 12 residues. V lost 7 bases and J 6 bases, leaving 14 bases between the germline ends. Per germline, CDR1 SQVTM and CDR2 ANQGSEA. The CDR3: CSALGGADTQYF. The CDR3 DNA reads as TGCAGCGCCCTGGGGGGCGCGGATACGCAGTATTTT.